The TCR beta chain under discussion was sequenced for a study of T-cell reconstitution after alpha-beta-depleted transplantation in children. As regards this clonotype: As yet, its antigen is unknown.

Study-level findings and limits: At the one-year point after transplant, T-cell counts and TCRbeta diversity were found to come mostly from T cells that had been newly produced. By about two months after transplant, alpha-beta T cells reportedly arose from several hundred graft clones that had expanded.

As it was prepared, the TCRbeta library received unique molecular identifiers. One entry per CDR3 protein, called by TCRdb with MiXCR from the PCR reads. Of fewer than 750,000 distinct CDR3 sequences listed, roughly 27% are singletons. Germline V lookup: CDR1 LNHNV, CDR2 YYDKDF (reference sequence). The CDR3 sequence is 19 residues long. Germline trimming cut 0 bases from V and 5 bases from J; bases unmatched to any gene: 15. Specimen: PBMCs, collected before TCRalphabeta/CD19-depleted stem cell transplant. The chain couples TRBV15 to TRBJ2-5, with 10 positions matching TRBD2. This receptor was taken from a boy under two years old with Wiskott-Aldrich syndrome, due to receive a stem cell transplant. Here the CDR3 DNA reads TGTGCCACCAGCAGAGATGAACTGAGGCTAGCGGGAGCGGGGGAGACCCAGTACTTC. It is translated as CATSRDELRLAGAGETQYF.